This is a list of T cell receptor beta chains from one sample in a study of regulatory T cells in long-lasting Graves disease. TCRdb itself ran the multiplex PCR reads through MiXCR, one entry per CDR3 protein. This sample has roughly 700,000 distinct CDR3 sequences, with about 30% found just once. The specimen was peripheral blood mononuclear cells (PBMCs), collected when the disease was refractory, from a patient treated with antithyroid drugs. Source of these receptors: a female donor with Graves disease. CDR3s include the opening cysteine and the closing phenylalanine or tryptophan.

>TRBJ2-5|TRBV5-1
CASSLAGQGETQYF
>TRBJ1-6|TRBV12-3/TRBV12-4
CTSSPTGARSPLHF
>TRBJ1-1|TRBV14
CASSQGQFTEAFF
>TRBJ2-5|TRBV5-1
CASSLDGDRVETQYF
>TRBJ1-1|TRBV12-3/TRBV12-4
CASSLLGQGGMNTEAFF
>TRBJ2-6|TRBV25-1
CASSEKFGSGANVLTF
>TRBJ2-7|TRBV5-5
CASSPEHASFYEQYF
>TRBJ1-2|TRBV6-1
CASSRTFRGTNYGYTF
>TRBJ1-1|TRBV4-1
CASSQDSGAANTEAFF
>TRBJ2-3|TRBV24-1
CATSTDRGTDTQYF
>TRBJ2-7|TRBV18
CASSPPFTDRGSEQYF
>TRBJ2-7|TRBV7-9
CASSSSLRAEQYF
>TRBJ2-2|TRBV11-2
CASSTRTSGNTGELFF
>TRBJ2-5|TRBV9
CASSVSVLQETQYF
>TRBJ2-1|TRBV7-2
CASSRHLLAGAYNEQFF
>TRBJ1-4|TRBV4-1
CASSRGQGLNEKLFF
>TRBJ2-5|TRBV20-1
CSARVLGTGETQYF
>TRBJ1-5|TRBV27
CASSPRTGHNQPQHF
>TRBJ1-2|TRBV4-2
CASSQDQGVTF
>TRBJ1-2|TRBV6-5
CASSYFGQGAYGYTF
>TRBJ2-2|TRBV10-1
CASSELAGELFF
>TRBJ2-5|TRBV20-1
CSARRGRTSSRQETQYF
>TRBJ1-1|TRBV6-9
CASSYWGTGASEAFF
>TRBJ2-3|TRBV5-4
CASSLAIVTSTTDTQYF
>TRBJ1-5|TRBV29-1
CSVELPGPPRARIF
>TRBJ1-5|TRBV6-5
CASSYSQGHREVRAQHF
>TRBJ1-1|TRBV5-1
CASSLKTVSAEAFF
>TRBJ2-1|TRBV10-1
CASSVRVDEQFF
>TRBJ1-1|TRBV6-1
CASSEGWGRAFF
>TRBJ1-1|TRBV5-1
CASSFGREGGYMNTEAFF
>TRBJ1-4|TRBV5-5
CASSLGTAGNEKLFF